These T cell receptor beta chains were read from a single sample in a study. One entry per CDR3 protein results from TCRdb running MiXCR on the RT-PCR reads. The data hold hundreds of thousands of distinct CDR3 sequences, with more than 13% observed a single time. Sequencing was carried out using memory CD4+ T cells from blood. All receptors come from a female donor in good health, serving as a healthy control. Each CDR3 is given with its conserved first and last residue. Fields, in order: D gene, V gene, J gene, clone size, CDR3 protein, CDR3 DNA. The D gene is left open where the match is weak. Size values are once, few and many counts, or a class for expanded clones, and some rows have none.

d_call: -
v_call: TRBV3-1
j_call: TRBJ1-1
clone_size: -
cdr3_aa: CASSQEAQWRGEAFF
cdr3_nt: TGTGCCAGCAGCCAAGAGGCTCAATGGAGGGGCGAAGCTTTCTTT

d_call: TRBD2
v_call: TRBV28
j_call: TRBJ2-3
clone_size: -
cdr3_aa: CASSPQRTSGFSTDTQYF
cdr3_nt: TGTGCCAGCAGTCCCCAGAGGACTAGCGGGTTTAGCACAGATACGCAGTATTTT

d_call: -
v_call: TRBV19
j_call: TRBJ2-2
clone_size: -
cdr3_aa: CASREAGVGNTGELFF
cdr3_nt: TGTGCCAGCCGAGAGGCCGGAGTTGGGAACACCGGGGAGCTGTTTTTT

d_call: -
v_call: TRBV3-1
j_call: TRBJ1-5
clone_size: -
cdr3_aa: CASSQDRSRTEVYSNQPQHF
cdr3_nt: TGTGCCAGCAGCCAAGATCGCTCCAGGACAGAAGTTTATAGCAATCAGCCCCAGCATTTT

d_call: -
v_call: TRBV29-1
j_call: TRBJ1-3
clone_size: many
cdr3_aa: CSVEDSGDTIYF
cdr3_nt: TGCAGCGTTGAGGACAGCGGTGACACCATATATTTT

d_call: TRBD2
v_call: TRBV9
j_call: TRBJ2-7
clone_size: -
cdr3_aa: CASSVGLAGGLYEQYF
cdr3_nt: TGTGCCAGCAGCGTAGGCCTAGCGGGAGGACTCTACGAGCAGTACTTC

d_call: TRBD1
v_call: TRBV7-3
j_call: TRBJ2-1
clone_size: few
cdr3_aa: CASSPQGVQAEQFF
cdr3_nt: TGTGCCAGCAGCCCCCAGGGGGTCCAGGCTGAGCAGTTCTTC

d_call: -
v_call: TRBV6-6
j_call: TRBJ1-5
clone_size: -
cdr3_aa: CASSHARGDQPQHF
cdr3_nt: TGTGCCAGCAGCCACGCCAGGGGCGATCAGCCCCAGCATTTT

d_call: TRBD2
v_call: TRBV5-1
j_call: TRBJ2-5
clone_size: -
cdr3_aa: CASSFLSSGLAGQETQYF
cdr3_nt: TGCGCCAGTTCTTTCTTATCTTCGGGACTAGCGGGACAAGAGACCCAGTACTTC

d_call: TRBD1
v_call: TRBV5-5
j_call: TRBJ2-7
clone_size: many
cdr3_aa: CASSSSVDRGGEQYF
cdr3_nt: TGTGCCAGCAGCTCAAGCGTGGACAGGGGAGGCGAGCAGTACTTC

d_call: -
v_call: TRBV30
j_call: TRBJ2-1
clone_size: -
cdr3_aa: CAWSVPGNNEQFF
cdr3_nt: TGTGCCTGGAGTGTACCAGGGAACAATGAGCAGTTCTTC

d_call: TRBD1
v_call: TRBV15
j_call: TRBJ1-4
clone_size: -
cdr3_aa: CATSRRSRGNDKLFF
cdr3_nt: TGTGCCACCAGCAGGCGGTCCAGGGGGAATGACAAACTGTTTTTT

d_call: -
v_call: TRBV19
j_call: TRBJ1-2
clone_size: many
cdr3_aa: CASTTTRDGYGYTF
cdr3_nt: TGTGCCAGTACTACCACGAGGGACGGCTATGGCTACACCTTC

d_call: -
v_call: TRBV25-1
j_call: TRBJ1-1
clone_size: -
cdr3_aa: CASSEFYLLLNTEAFF
cdr3_nt: TGTGCCAGCAGTGAATTTTACCTACTTCTGAACACTGAAGCTTTCTTT